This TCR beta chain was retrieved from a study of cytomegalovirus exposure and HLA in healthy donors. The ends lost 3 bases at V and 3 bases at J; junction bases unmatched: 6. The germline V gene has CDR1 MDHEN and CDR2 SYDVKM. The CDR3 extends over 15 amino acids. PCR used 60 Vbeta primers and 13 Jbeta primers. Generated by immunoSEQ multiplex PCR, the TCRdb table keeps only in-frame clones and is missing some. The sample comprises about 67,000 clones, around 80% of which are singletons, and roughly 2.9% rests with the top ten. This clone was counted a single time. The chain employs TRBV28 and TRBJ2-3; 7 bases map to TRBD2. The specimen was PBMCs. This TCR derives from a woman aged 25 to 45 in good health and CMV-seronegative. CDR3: CASSFMGGVTDTQYF. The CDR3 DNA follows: TGTGCCAGCAGTTTTATGGGGGGGGTGACAGATACGCAGTATTTT. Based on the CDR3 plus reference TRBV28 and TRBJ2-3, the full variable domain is DVKVTQSSRYLVKRTGEKVFLECVQDMDHENMFWYRQDPGLGLRLIYFSYDVKMKEKGDIPEGYSVSREKKERFSLILESASTNQTSMYLCASSFMGGVTDTQYFGPGTRLTVL.